The 10 T cell receptor beta chains below were found in one sample sequenced in a study of blood T cell repertoires in COVID-19. Produced via immunoSEQ multiplex PCR; TCRdb's table is partial and in-frame only. The data show around 300,000 clones, with 70% to 90% seen just once and under 5.5% held by the top ten. Input material: PBMCs or T cells enriched from blood (not recorded which). Source of these receptors: a woman between 25 and 40 years old who had recovered from COVID-19.

The rearrangement joins TRBV30 to TRBJ1-4; 7 nucleotides match TRBD1. CDR1 and CDR2 from the germline V gene are GTSNPN and SVGIG (reference sequence). This CDR3 spans 13 amino acids. V lost 4 bases to trimming and J lost 8 bases; unmatched junction nucleotides: 7. The CDR3 DNA sequence: TGTGCCTGGAACGGACAGGTAAAAGAAAAACTGTTTTTT. Amino acid sequence: CAWNGQVKEKLFF. The full variable domain, completed using reference TRBV30 and TRBJ1-4, is SQTIHQWPATLVQPVGSPLSLECTVEGTSNPNLYWYRQAAGRGLQLLFYSVGIGQISSEVPQNLSASRPQDRQFILSSKKLLLSDSGFYLCAWNGQVKEKLFFGSGTQLSVL.

This chain uses TRBV3-1 (or the pseudogene TRBV3-2) with TRBJ2-2; 12 bases align to TRBD2. This CDR3 comprises 19 residues. CDR1 LGHDT and CDR2 YNNKEL come from the germline V gene (reference sequence). J was trimmed by 2 bases and V by 1 base; bases with no gene match: 8. The CDR3 loop is CASSQVWPSGGENTGELFF. The CDR3 DNA follows: TGTGCCAGCAGCCAAGTTTGGCCTAGCGGGGGGGAAAACACCGGGGAGCTGTTTTTT.

The sample holds one count of this clone. V is TRBV24-1 and J is TRBJ1-5, with D uncertain. The CDR3 is made up of 13 amino acids. The V gene lost 3 bases and the J gene lost 1 base, with 3 bases spanning the gap. Germline values: CDR1 KGHDR, CDR2 SFDVKD. The CDR3, as DNA: TGTGCCACCAGTGATAGCAGCAATCAGCCCCAGCATTTT. Protein product: CATSDSSNQPQHF.

The J gene is TRBJ1-5, the V gene TRBV5-1; weak D call: TRBD1 (5 bases). The V gene's germline CDR1 is SGHRS and CDR2 YFSETQ. V lost 5 bases to trimming and J lost 1 base, with 7 bases between them. The CDR3 runs 13 residues. The CDR3 bases are TGCGCCAGCAGGAAGGGGAGCAATCAGCCCCAGCATTTT. It specifies CASRKGSNQPQHF. The full variable domain, with the rest looked up from reference TRBV5-1 and TRBJ1-5, is KAGVTQTPRYLIKTRGQQVTLSCSPISGHRSVSWYQQTPGQGLQFLFEYFSETQRNKGNFPGRFSGRQFSNSRSEMNVSTLELGDSALYLCASRKGSNQPQHFGDGTRLSIL.

V and J are TRBV27 and TRBJ2-3; a possible D gene is TRBD1 (5 bases). The germline V gene has CDR1 MNHEY and CDR2 SMNVEV (reference sequence). The V end lost 5 bases, the J end lost 2 bases, and 11 bases lay between the germline ends. This CDR3 region has 14 residues. CDR3 in amino acids: CASSRGRFTDTQYF. DNA of the CDR3: TGTGCCAGCAGTAGGGGTCGGTTCACAGATACGCAGTATTTT.

This rearrangement joins TRBV10-3 to TRBJ1-1; D is possibly TRBD1 (5 bases). The germline CDR1 and CDR2 sequences are ENHRY and SYGVKD. The V and J ends lost 4 bases and 1 base respectively, with 7 bases between them. This CDR3 is 13 amino acids long. This CDR3 is CAISVTGNTEAFF. In DNA form, the CDR3 reads TGTGCCATCAGTGTAACAGGGAACACTGAAGCTTTCTTT.

This chain connects TRBV3-1 (or the pseudogene TRBV3-2) to TRBJ2-3; D is perhaps TRBD1 (7 bases). The CDR3 spans 17 residues. Germline CDR1 and CDR2: LGHDT and YNNKEL (reference sequence). The V end lost 1 base, the J end lost 7 bases, and 21 bases lay between the germline ends. CDR3 bases: TGTGCCAGCAGCCAAGCAAGGTTTGGAGGGGGCCCAAATACGCAGTATTTT. This codes for CASSQARFGGGPNTQYF.

Only one count was recorded for this clone. The chain combines TRBV6-6 with TRBJ1-2; D remains ambiguous. The CDR3 length is 15 residues. The germline CDR1 and CDR2 sequences are MNHNY and SVGAGI (reference sequence). Trimming pared 7 bases from V and 4 bases from J, leaving 19 bases between. The CDR3 protein is CASTELYGSGYGYTF. CDR3 sequence (DNA): TGTGCCAGCACCGAATTATATGGGTCGGGCTATGGCTACACCTTC.

This clone was recorded at least ten times. The chain combines TRBV5-4 with TRBJ1-1; D might be TRBD1 (5 bases). Trimming stripped 4 bases from V and 0 bases from J, with 13 bases between. The length of the CDR3 is 15 residues. Germline-derived CDR1 and CDR2 are SGHNT and YYREEE (reference sequence). The CDR3 nucleotides are TGTGCCAGCAGCCGAGGCGTGGGGCTGAACACTGAAGCTTTCTTT. This sequence encodes CASSRGVGLNTEAFF.

Only one count was recorded for this clone. The chain has TRBV28 and TRBJ2-5; TRBD1 agrees at 8 bases. Trimming at V came to 7 bases and at J to 1 base, leaving 8 bases not matched to a gene. This CDR3 comprises 15 residues. The germline V gene encodes CDR1 MDHEN and CDR2 SYDVKM. The CDR3 loop is CASNPGTGLQETQYF. The DNA of the CDR3 is TGTGCCAGCAATCCGGGGACAGGTCTCCAAGAGACCCAGTACTTC.